The TCR beta chain described here comes from a study of OX40 agonist ivuxolimab in advanced cancers. About the study: Ivuxolimab, an agonistic anti-OX40 (CD134) antibody, was given to patients. Patient treatment consisted of intravenous ivuxolimab administration every 2 weeks at 0.01 to 10 mg/kg. The group had a mean age of about 65 years, ranged from roughly 23 to 90, and was around 86% male.

In the case of this clone: The antigen remains unidentified.

Using immunoSEQ multiplex PCR, the repertoire was profiled, and TCRdb retains in-frame clones only, with some absent. The sample lists 70,000 or so clones, 84% occurring once. Overall study results and limits: Compared with others, partial responders at 0.1-3.0 mg/kg displayed clonal expansion among the lowest.

This specimen consisted of CD4+ or CD8+ T cells sorted from blood, obtained in a trial of the OX40 agonist ivuxolimab. The receptor was derived from an adult with an advanced solid tumor such as melanoma, head and neck, liver or kidney cancer.

The CDR3 sequence: CASSSGGQETQYF. For the CDR3, the DNA is TGCGCCAGCAGCAGTGGAGGGCAAGAGACCCAGTACTTC. This rearrangement joins TRBV5-1 to TRBJ2-5; a weak D match, TRBD2 (6 bases). CDR1 SGHRS and CDR2 YFSETQ come from the germline V gene. This CDR3 is built from 13 residues. The V and J ends lost 4 bases and 2 bases respectively, with 9 bases between them.